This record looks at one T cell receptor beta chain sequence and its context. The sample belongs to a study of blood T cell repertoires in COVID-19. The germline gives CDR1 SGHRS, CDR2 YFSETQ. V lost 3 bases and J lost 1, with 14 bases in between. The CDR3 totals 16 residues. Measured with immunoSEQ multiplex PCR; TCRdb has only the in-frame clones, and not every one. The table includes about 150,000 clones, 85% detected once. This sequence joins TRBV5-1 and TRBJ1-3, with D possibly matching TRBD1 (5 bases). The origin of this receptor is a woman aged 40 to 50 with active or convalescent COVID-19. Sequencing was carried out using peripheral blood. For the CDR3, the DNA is TGCGCCAGCAGCTCTAATACAGGATTATCTGGAAACACCATATATTTT. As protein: CASSSNTGLSGNTIYF.